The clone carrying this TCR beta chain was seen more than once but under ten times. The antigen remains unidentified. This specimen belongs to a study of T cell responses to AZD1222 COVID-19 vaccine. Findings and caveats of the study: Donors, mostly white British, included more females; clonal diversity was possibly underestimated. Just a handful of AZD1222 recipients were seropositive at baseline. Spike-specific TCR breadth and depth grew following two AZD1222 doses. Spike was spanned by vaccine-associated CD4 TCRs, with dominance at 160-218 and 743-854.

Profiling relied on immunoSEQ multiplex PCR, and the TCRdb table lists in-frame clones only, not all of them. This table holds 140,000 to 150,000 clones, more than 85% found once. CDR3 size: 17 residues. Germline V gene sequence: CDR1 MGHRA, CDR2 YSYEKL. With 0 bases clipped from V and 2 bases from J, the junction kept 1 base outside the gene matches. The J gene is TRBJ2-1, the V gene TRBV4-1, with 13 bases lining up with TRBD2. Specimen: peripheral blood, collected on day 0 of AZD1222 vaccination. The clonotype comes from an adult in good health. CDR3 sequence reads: CASSQEGLAGAYNEQFF. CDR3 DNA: TGCGCCAGCAGCCAAGAAGGACTAGCGGGAGCCTACAATGAGCAGTTCTTC.